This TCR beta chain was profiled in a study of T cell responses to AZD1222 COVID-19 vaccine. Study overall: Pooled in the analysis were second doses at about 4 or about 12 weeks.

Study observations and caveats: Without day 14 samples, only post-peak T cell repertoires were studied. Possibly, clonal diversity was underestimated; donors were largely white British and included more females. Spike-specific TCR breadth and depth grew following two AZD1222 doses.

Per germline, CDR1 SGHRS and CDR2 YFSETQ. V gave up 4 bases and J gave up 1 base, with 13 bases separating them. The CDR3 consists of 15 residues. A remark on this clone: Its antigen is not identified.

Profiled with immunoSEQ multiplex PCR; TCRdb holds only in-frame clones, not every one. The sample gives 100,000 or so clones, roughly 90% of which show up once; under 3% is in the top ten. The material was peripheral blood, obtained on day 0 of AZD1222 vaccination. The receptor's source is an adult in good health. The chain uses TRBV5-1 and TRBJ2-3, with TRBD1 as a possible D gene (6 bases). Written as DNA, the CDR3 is TGCGCCAGCAGCCCCGGACAGTACCGCACAGATACGCAGTATTTT. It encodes CASSPGQYRTDTQYF.